This T cell receptor (beta chain) originates from a study of T-cell reconstitution after alpha-beta-depleted transplantation in children. Regarding the study as a whole: Recipient T cells and thymic progenitors that survived were the source of the high TCRbeta diversity seen at day 60 in some patients. At the one-year point after transplant, T-cell counts and TCRbeta diversity were found to come mostly from T cells that had been newly produced.

This CDR3 region has 13 residues. Germline assignment: CDR1 SNHLY and CDR2 FYNNEI. The V end was cut by 9 bases, the J end by 5 bases, with 14 bases between. There are a few counts of this clonotype. Its target is not known. Preparation of the TCRbeta library was carried out with unique molecular identifiers. MiXCR was run by TCRdb on the PCR reads, yielding one entry per CDR3 protein. The sample includes approximately 120,000 distinct CDR3 sequences, about a tenth of them seen just once. Sample: PBMCs, mostly from graft donor cells, taken 180 days after TCRalphabeta/CD19-depleted stem cell transplant. This sequence originates from a girl under three years old who had a stem cell transplant for combined immunodeficiency, so the T cells may come from the graft donor. This chain uses TRBV2 with TRBJ2-1, with D tentatively TRBD1 (6 bases). As DNA, the CDR3 is TGTGCCAGTACCCTGGGACAAAACAATGAGCAGTTCTTC. Translating gives CASTLGQNNEQFF.